The next 32 T cell receptor beta chains were all read from a single sample in a study of blood T cell repertoires in COVID-19. The repertoire was sequenced with immunoSEQ multiplex PCR; TCRdb's copy has only in-frame clones and lacks some. The sample includes just over 45,000 clones, about 90% of them seen just once. Sequenced: peripheral blood. These TCRs come from a human donor in a cohort sampled during active COVID-19.

The V call is TRBV18, the J call TRBJ2-3; perhaps TRBD2 as D (5 bases). From germline, CDR1 is KGHSH and CDR2 LQKENI. V shed 1 base and J shed 0 bases, with 11 bases lying between them. The CDR3 runs to 16 residues. CDR3 coding DNA: TGTGCCAGCTCACCACGAGGGTTAGCCAGCACAGATACGCAGTATTTT. Translated: CASSPRGLASTDTQYF.

The table lists this clone with a count of one. The chain joins TRBV19 to TRBJ2-1; 11 nucleotides line up with TRBD2. J was trimmed by 0 bases and V by 6 bases; bases with no gene match: 1. CDR1 is LNHDA and CDR2 is SQIVND in the germline V gene (reference sequence). This CDR3 is built from 15 residues. For the CDR3, the DNA is TGTGCCAGTAGCACTAGCGGGAGCTCCTACAATGAGCAGTTCTTC. Encoded protein: CASSTSGSSYNEQFF.

This clone was detected only once. The rearrangement joins TRBV6-2 or TRBV6-3 to TRBJ2-5, with D possibly TRBD2 on 7 matching bases. The CDR3 is made up of 14 amino acids. Germline V CDR1 and CDR2: MNHEY, SVGEGT. V lost 2 bases and J lost 6, with 13 bases in between. The CDR3 coding sequence is TGTGCCAGCAGTTACGGGGGCGGGAGTAAGACCCAGTACTTC. Protein sequence: CASSYGGGSKTQYF.

The V gene is TRBV9, the J gene TRBJ2-3; D is ambiguous. V lost 2 bases, J lost 1 base, and 5 bases lay in between. Germline CDR1 is SGDLS and CDR2 is YYNGEE. CDR3 size: 13 residues. DNA for the CDR3: TGTGCCAGCAGCGTTACAGGCACAGATACGCAGTATTTT. Protein sequence: CASSVTGTDTQYF.

The CDR3 here is CASRRDPHGNQPQHF. The CDR3, as DNA: TGTGCCAGCAGGCGGGACCCCCACGGGAATCAGCCCCAGCATTTT. The chain combines TRBV28 with TRBJ1-5, with D maybe TRBD1 (5 bases). The CDR3 runs to 15 residues. Germline assignment: CDR1 MDHEN and CDR2 SYDVKM. Trimming removed 6 bases from V and 4 bases from J, with 16 bases in between.

The rearrangement joins TRBV28 to TRBJ2-1; tentatively, D is TRBD1 (5 bases). Germline assignment: CDR1 MDHEN and CDR2 SYDVKM. V lost 6 bases and J lost 15, with 21 bases in between. This CDR3 has 13 amino acids. CDR3 region: CASSPTDIIYGFF. Here the CDR3 DNA reads TGTGCCAGCAGCCCCACGGACATCATTTACGGGTTCTTC.

This clone was seen once. The rearrangement uses TRBV27 and TRBJ2-5; 10 bases fit TRBD1. V shed 4 bases and J 0 bases; nucleotides not matched to a gene: 11. From germline, CDR1 is MNHEY and CDR2 SMNVEV (reference sequence). This CDR3 spans 18 amino acids. CDR3 region: CASSSRQGATTYQETQYF. CDR3 DNA sequence: TGTGCCAGCAGTTCCAGACAGGGGGCAACAACGTACCAAGAGACCCAGTACTTC.

V gene TRBV4-1 combines with J gene TRBJ1-1; 7 nucleotides agree with TRBD1. CDR1 is MGHRA, CDR2 YSYEKL, per germline. The CDR3 consists of 15 residues. V gave up 3 bases and J gave up 4 bases; unmatched junction bases: 8. Here the CDR3 reads CASSHYTGEATEAFF. CDR3 sequence (DNA): TGCGCCAGCAGCCACTATACAGGGGAGGCCACTGAAGCTTTCTTT.

This clone was seen once. The genes are TRBV7-8 and TRBJ2-1; D is uncertain. Looked up from germline, CDR1 is SGHVS and CDR2 is FQNEAQ. The CDR3 is made up of 12 amino acids. Trimming cost V 0 bases and J 8 bases, with 5 bases left between them. CDR3 DNA: TGTGCCAGCAGCTTAGCTCGGGATGAGCAGTTCTTC. Amino acids: CASSLARDEQFF.

This chain uses TRBV5-6 with TRBJ2-3, with D unclear. The CDR3 is 12 amino acids. CDR1 SGHDT and CDR2 YYEEEE come from the germline V gene. Trimming removed 4 bases from V and 9 bases from J, with 12 bases in between. CDR3 DNA sequence: TGTGCCAGCAGCACACTCCCAGGCACGCAGTATTTT. Its protein product is CASSTLPGTQYF.

The V and J genes are TRBV6-5 and TRBJ2-1, with 8 bases matching TRBD1. The CDR3 loop spans 15 amino acids. CDR1 MNHEY and CDR2 SVGAGI come from the germline V gene. Germline trimming cut 0 bases from V and 4 bases from J; bases unmatched to any gene: 2. The CDR3 coding sequence is TGTGCCAGCAGTTACTCACAGGGGGGATACAATGAGCAGTTCTTC. Its translation: CASSYSQGGYNEQFF.

The rearrangement joins TRBV7-9 to TRBJ2-7; 10 nucleotides agree with TRBD1. Germline lookup yields CDR1 SEHNR and CDR2 FQNEAQ (reference sequence). The V and J ends lost 3 bases and 5 bases, in that order; junction bases with no gene match: 4. CDR3 length: 14 amino acids. The CDR3 bases are TGTGCCAGCAGCTTGGGACAGGGGAAGAACGAGCAGTACTTC. This sequence encodes CASSLGQGKNEQYF.

The genes are TRBV7-9 and TRBJ2-3; tentatively, D is TRBD1 (7 bases). CDR1 and CDR2 from the germline V gene are SEHNR and FQNEAQ (reference sequence). Trimming cost V 2 bases and J 6 bases, with 24 bases left between them. CDR3 length equals 18 residues. The CDR3 coding sequence is TGTGCCAGCAGCTTACCGGGGGTCTCCGGGACAGAGTTTGATACGCAGTATTTT. Translation gives CASSLPGVSGTEFDTQYF.

The chain links TRBV28 to TRBJ2-3, with 12 bases aligning to TRBD1. CDR1 MDHEN and CDR2 SYDVKM come from the germline V gene. CDR3 length equals 15 residues. J was trimmed by 3 bases and V by 5 bases; bases with no gene match: 3. CDR3 coding DNA: TGTGCCAGCAGTCCGGGACAGGGGGCAACAGATACGCAGTATTTT. Amino acids: CASSPGQGATDTQYF.

This chain connects TRBV28 to TRBJ2-7, with 11 bases lining up with TRBD2. Germline trimming cut 6 bases from V and 3 bases from J; bases unmatched to any gene: 7. The CDR3 totals 15 residues. CDR1 MDHEN and CDR2 SYDVKM come from the germline V gene. In nucleotides, the CDR3 is TGTGCCAGCAGGATGGGACTAGCGGAGATCTACGAGCAGTACTTC. This translates into CASRMGLAEIYEQYF.

The chain carries TRBV19 and TRBJ2-5; 8 bases are shared with TRBD2. The CDR3 consists of 14 residues. The germline V gene has CDR1 LNHDA and CDR2 SQIVND (reference sequence). With V trimmed by 7 bases and J by 5 bases, 9 bases remained unmatched. CDR3 in amino acids: CASTERGRGETQYF. The CDR3 nucleotides read TGTGCCAGTACTGAGCGGGGGAGAGGGGAGACCCAGTACTTC.

The chain links TRBV7-2 to TRBJ2-7; 11 bases line up with TRBD2. The CDR3 is 19 residues long. Germline trimming cut 1 base from V and 7 bases from J; bases unmatched to any gene: 18. Germline V gene lookup returns CDR1 SGHTA and CDR2 FQGNSA. CDR3 protein: CASSLVGLAGLAGGVEQYF. CDR3 nucleotides: TGTGCCAGCAGCTTAGTTGGACTAGCGGGCCTCGCGGGCGGAGTAGAGCAGTACTTC.

CDR3 sequence: CASSVDLAGGRNEQFF. In nucleotides, the CDR3 is TGTGCCAGCAGCGTAGACCTAGCGGGAGGCCGCAATGAGCAGTTCTTC. V is TRBV9 and J is TRBJ2-1; 11 bases map to TRBD2. The CDR3 extends over 16 amino acids. Germline CDR1 SGDLS, CDR2 YYNGEE. V was clipped by 0 bases and J by 6 bases; unmatched bases: 5.

The chain couples TRBV27 to TRBJ2-7, with D uncertain. The ends were cut back, 0 bases at V and 3 bases at J, with 9 bases in the middle. This CDR3 is 14 amino acids long. The germline V gene encodes CDR1 MNHEY and CDR2 SMNVEV (reference sequence). CDR3 in amino acids: CASSLSAGRYEQYF. DNA of the CDR3: TGTGCCAGCAGTTTATCAGCAGGTCGCTACGAGCAGTACTTC.

The chain combines TRBV28 with TRBJ2-7, with a weak D call TRBD2 (6 bases). Germline CDR1 MDHEN, CDR2 SYDVKM. The CDR3 has 15 residues. The V gene lost 5 bases and the J gene lost 2 bases, with 16 bases spanning the gap. CDR3 nucleotides: TGTGCCAGCAGTATCAACGGGCCGGGGGCCTACGAGCAGTACTTC. Its translation is CASSINGPGAYEQYF.

This clone was counted a few times. The chain links TRBV19 to TRBJ1-5; TRBD1 aligns across 7 bases. The CDR3 has 15 residues. Germline-derived CDR1 and CDR2 are LNHDA and SQIVND (reference sequence). J gave up 2 bases and V 3 bases, and 4 bases lay outside the gene matches. CDR3 region: CASSIKGTGNQPQHF. The CDR3 DNA sequence: TGTGCCAGTAGTATTAAGGGGACAGGCAATCAGCCCCAGCATTTT.

V gene TRBV7-9 combines with J gene TRBJ2-7; the D gene is possibly TRBD1 (6 bases). CDR3 length equals 16 residues. With 0 bases removed from V and 2 bases from J, the gap between germline ends came to 14 bases. CDR1 is SEHNR, CDR2 FQNEAQ, per germline (reference sequence). The CDR3 spells CASSLAGAGVAYEQYF. The CDR3 DNA is TGTGCCAGCAGCTTAGCGGGGGCAGGGGTTGCCTACGAGCAGTACTTC.

The chain carries TRBV5-6 and TRBJ1-5; no firm D call. Germline V gene data show CDR1 as SGHDT and CDR2 as YYEEEE. This CDR3 comprises 16 residues. V lost 1 base to trimming and J lost 0 bases, with 11 bases between them. The CDR3 DNA is TGTGCCAGCAGCTTGTGGACTCCTTATAGCAATCAGCCCCAGCATTTT. Its translation is CASSLWTPYSNQPQHF. Variable domain in full (rest from reference TRBV5-6 and TRBJ1-5): DAGVTQSPTHLIKTRGQQVTLRCSPKSGHDTVSWYQQALGQGPQFIFQYYEEEERQRGNFPDRFSGHQFPNYSSELNVNALLLGDSALYLCASSLWTPYSNQPQHFGDGTRLSIL.

The chain joins TRBV7-8 to TRBJ2-1; 7 bases are shared with TRBD2. This CDR3 region has 15 residues. The trim removed 5 bases at V and 8 bases at J, leaving 12 bases unmatched. Germline loops: CDR1 SGHVS, CDR2 FQNEAQ. The CDR3 spells CASSDRRTSSYEQFF. CDR3 in DNA: TGTGCCAGCAGCGACAGAAGGACTAGTTCCTATGAGCAGTTCTTC.

This chain connects TRBV7-2 to TRBJ2-1, with D perhaps TRBD2 (6 bases). Germline assignment: CDR1 SGHTA and CDR2 FQGNSA. With 5 bases removed from V and 8 bases from J, the gap between germline ends came to 10 bases. The CDR3 is 12 residues long. The CDR3 region has the DNA TGTGCCAGCAGCGCCCGACTAGATGAGCAGTTCTTC. Protein product: CASSARLDEQFF.

The CDR3 DNA reads TGTGCCAGCAGACTAGCGGGAGGGAACACCGGGGAGCTGTTTTTT. Amino acids: CASRLAGGNTGELFF. This chain joins TRBV3-1 (or the pseudogene TRBV3-2) and TRBJ2-2; 12 bases align to TRBD2. The CDR3 is 15 amino acids. Per germline, CDR1 LGHDT and CDR2 YNNKEL (reference sequence). Trimming at V came to 6 bases and at J to 1 base, leaving 0 bases not matched to a gene.

The CDR3 here is CASSWTSGSPYEQYF. CDR3 sequence (DNA): TGCGCCAGCAGCTGGACTAGCGGGAGCCCTTACGAGCAGTACTTC. The chain is built from TRBV4-1 and TRBJ2-7, with 13 bases matching TRBD2. V trimming: 5 bases; J trimming: 4 bases; junction bases outside the gene matches: 5. The CDR3 sequence is 15 residues long. Germline CDR1 MGHRA, CDR2 YSYEKL.

The V and J genes are TRBV7-6 and TRBJ1-5; 7 bases match TRBD1. The CDR3 length is 16 residues. The junction had 3 bases not matched to a gene; V was cut back by 1 base and J by 0 bases. The germline gives CDR1 SGHVS, CDR2 FNYEAQ. The CDR3 nucleotides are TGTGCCAGCAGCTTAGGACAGGGAGATAGCAATCAGCCCCAGCATTTT. Translation gives CASSLGQGDSNQPQHF.

The CDR3 nucleotides read TGTGCCAGCAGTTTAGCGAGCGGACAAGAGACCCAGTACTTC. Amino acid sequence: CASSLASGQETQYF. V is TRBV28 and J is TRBJ2-5; TRBD2 might be the D (5 bases). This CDR3 has 14 amino acids. The ends were cut back, 2 bases at V and 2 bases at J, with 9 bases in the middle. Germline CDR1 MDHEN, CDR2 SYDVKM.

The V and J genes are TRBV5-1 and TRBJ2-7; the match to TRBD1 covers 9 bases. The ends lost 4 bases at V and 7 bases at J; junction bases unmatched: 3. The CDR3 runs to 12 residues. Germline CDR1 and CDR2: SGHRS and YFSETQ. CDR3 in DNA: TGCGCCAGCAGCGAGGGACAGGGTGAGCAGTACTTC. Protein product: CASSEGQGEQYF.

This clone appeared a few times. A junction end diverges from the germline sequence, so it may reflect a read error. The chain uses TRBV7-7 and TRBJ2-1; D is perhaps TRBD1 (6 bases). The CDR3 covers 14 residues. Germline-derived CDR1 and CDR2 are SSHAT and FNYEAQ (reference sequence). The CDR3, as DNA: TGTGCTAGCAGCTTGCAGGGGAATTGGAATGAGCAGTTCTTC. The encoded protein is CASSLQGNWNEQFF.

The chain couples TRBV6-2 or TRBV6-3 to TRBJ2-7; no clear D gene. The germline gives CDR1 MNHEY, CDR2 SVGEGT. This CDR3 has 14 amino acids. V lost 2 bases and J lost 5, with 13 bases in between. The CDR3 bases are TGTGCCAGCAGTTACCCGGAGTCAACCCACGAGCAGTACTTC. Translating it yields CASSYPESTHEQYF.